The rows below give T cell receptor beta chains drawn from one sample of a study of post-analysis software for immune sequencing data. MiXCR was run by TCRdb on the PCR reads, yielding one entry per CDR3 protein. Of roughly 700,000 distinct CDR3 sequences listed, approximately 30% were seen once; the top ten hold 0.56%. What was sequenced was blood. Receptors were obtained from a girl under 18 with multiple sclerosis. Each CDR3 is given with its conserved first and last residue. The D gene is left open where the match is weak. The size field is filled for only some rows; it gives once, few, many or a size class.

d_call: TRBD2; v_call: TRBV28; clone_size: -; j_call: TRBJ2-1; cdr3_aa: CASSRRTSGRGYEQFF; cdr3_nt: TGTGCCAGCAGTCGCCGGACTAGCGGGAGGGGGTATGAGCAGTTCTTC
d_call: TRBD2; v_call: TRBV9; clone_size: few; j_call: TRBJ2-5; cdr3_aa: CASSELAGARETQYF; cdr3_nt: TGTGCCAGCAGCGAACTAGCGGGAGCTAGGGAGACCCAGTACTTC
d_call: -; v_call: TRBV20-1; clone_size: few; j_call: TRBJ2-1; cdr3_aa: CSAKSYNEQFF; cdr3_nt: TGCAGTGCTAAATCCTACAATGAGCAGTTCTTC
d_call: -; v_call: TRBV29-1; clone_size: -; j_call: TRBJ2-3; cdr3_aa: CSVGYDHTDTQYF; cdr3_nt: TGCAGCGTTGGATACGACCACACAGATACGCAGTATTTT
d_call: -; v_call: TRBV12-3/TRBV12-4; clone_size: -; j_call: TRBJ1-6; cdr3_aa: CASSSTIPYNSPLHF; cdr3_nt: TGTGCCAGCAGTTCGACGATACCTTATAATTCACCCCTCCACTTT
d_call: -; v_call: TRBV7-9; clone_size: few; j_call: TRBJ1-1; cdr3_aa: CASSANVDTEAFF; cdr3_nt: TGTGCCAGCAGCGCCAACGTGGACACTGAAGCTTTCTTT
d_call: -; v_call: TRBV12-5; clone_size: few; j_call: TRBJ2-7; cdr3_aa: CASSIGSAEQYF; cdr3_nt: TGTGCTAGCTCAATAGGGTCGGCCGAGCAGTACTTC
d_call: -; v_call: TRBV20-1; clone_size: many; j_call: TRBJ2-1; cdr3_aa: CSARGTLIYNEQFF; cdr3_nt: TGCAGTGCTAGAGGGACATTAATTTACAATGAGCAGTTCTTC
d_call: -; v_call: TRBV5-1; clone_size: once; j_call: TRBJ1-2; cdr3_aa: CASSFGVNYGYTF; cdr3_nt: TGCGCCAGCAGCTTTGGGGTTAACTATGGCTACACCTTC
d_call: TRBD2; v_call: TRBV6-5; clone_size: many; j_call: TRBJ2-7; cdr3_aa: CASRPGLAAQYEQYF; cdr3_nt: TGTGCCAGCAGACCCGGACTAGCGGCTCAGTACGAGCAGTACTTC
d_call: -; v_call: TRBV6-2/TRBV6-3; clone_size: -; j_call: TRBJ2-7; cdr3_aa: CASMNSQATYEQYF; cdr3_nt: TGTGCCAGCATGAACTCTCAGGCTACCTACGAGCAGTACTTC
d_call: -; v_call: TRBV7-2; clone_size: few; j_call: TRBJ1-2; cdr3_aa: CASSHLSRNGYTF; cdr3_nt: TGTGCCAGCAGCCACTTATCCCGGAATGGCTACACCTTC
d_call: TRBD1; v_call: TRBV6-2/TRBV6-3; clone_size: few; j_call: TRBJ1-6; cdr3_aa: CASRGTGTGSSPLHF; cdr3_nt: TGTGCCAGCAGGGGAACCGGGACAGGGTCTTCACCCCTCCACTTT
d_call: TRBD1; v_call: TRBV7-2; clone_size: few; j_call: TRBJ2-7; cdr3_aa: CASSLQQGQAYEQYF; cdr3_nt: TGTGCCAGCAGCCTACAACAGGGACAGGCCTACGAGCAGTACTTC
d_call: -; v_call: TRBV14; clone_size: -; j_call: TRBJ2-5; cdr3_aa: CASSQDSEETQYF; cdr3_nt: TGTGCCAGCAGCCAAGATTCGGAAGAGACCCAGTACTTC